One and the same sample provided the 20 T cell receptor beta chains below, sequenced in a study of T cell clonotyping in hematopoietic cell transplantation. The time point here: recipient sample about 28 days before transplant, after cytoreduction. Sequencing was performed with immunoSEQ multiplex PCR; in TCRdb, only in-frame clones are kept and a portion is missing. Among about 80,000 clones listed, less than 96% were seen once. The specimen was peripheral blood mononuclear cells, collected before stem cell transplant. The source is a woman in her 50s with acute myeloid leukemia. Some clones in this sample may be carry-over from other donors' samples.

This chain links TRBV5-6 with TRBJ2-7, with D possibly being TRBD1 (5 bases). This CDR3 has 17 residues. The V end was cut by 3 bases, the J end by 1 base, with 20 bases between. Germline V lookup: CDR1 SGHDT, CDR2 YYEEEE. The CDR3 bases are TGTGCCAGCAGCTCCCCGTTGTGGCAGGGCATGTCCTACGAGCAGTACTTC. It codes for CASSSPLWQGMSYEQYF.

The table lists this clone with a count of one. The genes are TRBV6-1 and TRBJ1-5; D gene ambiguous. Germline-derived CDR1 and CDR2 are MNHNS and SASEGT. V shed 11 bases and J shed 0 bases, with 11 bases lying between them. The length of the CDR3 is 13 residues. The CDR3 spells CASWTYSNQPQHF. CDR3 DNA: TGTGCCTCTTGGACCTATAGCAATCAGCCCCAGCATTTT.

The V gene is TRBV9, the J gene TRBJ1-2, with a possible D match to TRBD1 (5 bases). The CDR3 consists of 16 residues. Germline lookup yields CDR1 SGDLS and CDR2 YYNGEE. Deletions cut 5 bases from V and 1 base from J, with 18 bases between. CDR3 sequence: CASRQAGTRDNYGYTF. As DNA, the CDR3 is TGTGCCAGCAGACAGGCGGGGACTCGCGATAACTATGGCTACACCTTC.

CDR3 protein: CASSTNKDVTDTQYF. The CDR3 DNA follows: TGTGCCAGTAGTACCAACAAAGACGTCACAGATACGCAGTATTTT. This chain links TRBV19 with TRBJ2-3, with D uncertain. There are 15 residues in the CDR3. Trimming removed 4 bases from V and 2 bases from J, with 13 bases in between. CDR1 is LNHDA and CDR2 is SQIVND in the germline V gene (reference sequence).

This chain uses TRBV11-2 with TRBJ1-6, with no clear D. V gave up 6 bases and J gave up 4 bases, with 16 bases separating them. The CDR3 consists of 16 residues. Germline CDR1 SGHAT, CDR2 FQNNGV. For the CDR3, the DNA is TGTGCCAGCAGGCAAATCCTGGACCTATATAATTCACCCCTCCACTTT. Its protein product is CASRQILDLYNSPLHF.

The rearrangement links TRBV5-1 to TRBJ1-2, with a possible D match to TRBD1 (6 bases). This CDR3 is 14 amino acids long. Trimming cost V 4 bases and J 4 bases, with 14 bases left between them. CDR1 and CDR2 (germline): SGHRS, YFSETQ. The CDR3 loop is CASSPPLDSYGYTF. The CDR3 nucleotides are TGCGCCAGCAGCCCACCCCTGGACAGCTATGGCTACACCTTC.

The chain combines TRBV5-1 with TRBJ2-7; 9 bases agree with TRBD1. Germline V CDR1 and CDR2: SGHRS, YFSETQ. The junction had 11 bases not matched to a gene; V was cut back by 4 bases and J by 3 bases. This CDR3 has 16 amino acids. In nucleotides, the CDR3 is TGCGCCAGCAGCGCAACCGGGACAGGGACGGTCTACGAGCAGTACTTC. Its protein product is CASSATGTGTVYEQYF. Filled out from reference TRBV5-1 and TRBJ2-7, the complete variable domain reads KAGVTQTPRYLIKTRGQQVTLSCSPISGHRSVSWYQQTPGQGLQFLFEYFSETQRNKGNFPGRFSGRQFSNSRSEMNVSTLELGDSALYLCASSATGTGTVYEQYFGPGTRLTVT.

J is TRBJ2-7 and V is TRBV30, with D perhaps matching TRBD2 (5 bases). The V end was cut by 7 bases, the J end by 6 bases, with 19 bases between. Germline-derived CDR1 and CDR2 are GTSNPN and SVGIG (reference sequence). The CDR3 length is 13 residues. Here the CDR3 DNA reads TGTGCCTTTTCGGCCCCTATAAGCGGCGAGCAGTACTTC. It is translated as CAFSAPISGEQYF.

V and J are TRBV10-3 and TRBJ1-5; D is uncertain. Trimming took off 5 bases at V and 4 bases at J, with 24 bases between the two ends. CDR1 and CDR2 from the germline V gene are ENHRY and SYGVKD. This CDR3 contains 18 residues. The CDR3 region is CAISPAEHHTGGNQPQHF. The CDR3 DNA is TGTGCCATCAGTCCCGCGGAGCACCATACGGGTGGGAATCAGCCCCAGCATTTT.

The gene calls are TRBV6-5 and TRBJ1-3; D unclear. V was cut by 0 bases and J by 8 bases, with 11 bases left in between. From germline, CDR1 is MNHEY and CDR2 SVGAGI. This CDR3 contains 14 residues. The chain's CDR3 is CASSYSTRSDTIYF. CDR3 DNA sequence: TGTGCCAGCAGTTACTCCACCAGGTCCGACACCATATATTTT.

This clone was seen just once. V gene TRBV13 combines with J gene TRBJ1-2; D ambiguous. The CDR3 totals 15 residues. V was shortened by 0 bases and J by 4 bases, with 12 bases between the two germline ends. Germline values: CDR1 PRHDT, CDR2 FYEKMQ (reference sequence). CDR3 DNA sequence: TGTGCCAGCAGCTTAGGTTCCAGGCAATTCTATGGCTACACCTTC. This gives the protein CASSLGSRQFYGYTF. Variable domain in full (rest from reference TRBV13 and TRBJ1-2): AAGVIQSPRHLIKEKRETATLKCYPIPRHDTVYWYQQGPGQDPQFLISFYEKMQSDKGSIPDRFSAQQFSDYHSELNMSSLELGDSALYFCASSLGSRQFYGYTFGSGTRLTVV.

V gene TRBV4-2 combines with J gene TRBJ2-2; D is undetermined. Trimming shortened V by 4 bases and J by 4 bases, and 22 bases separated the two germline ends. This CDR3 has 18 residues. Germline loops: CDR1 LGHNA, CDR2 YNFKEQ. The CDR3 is CASSRGGPSVGFTGELFF. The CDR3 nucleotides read TGTGCCAGCAGCCGGGGTGGGCCAAGCGTTGGATTCACCGGGGAGCTGTTTTTT.

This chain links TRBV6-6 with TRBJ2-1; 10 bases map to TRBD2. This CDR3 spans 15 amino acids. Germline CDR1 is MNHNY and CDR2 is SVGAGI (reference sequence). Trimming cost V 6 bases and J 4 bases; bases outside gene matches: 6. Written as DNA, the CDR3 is TGTGCCAGCAGCCAACTAGCGGGGCAATACAATGAGCAGTTCTTC. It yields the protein CASSQLAGQYNEQFF.

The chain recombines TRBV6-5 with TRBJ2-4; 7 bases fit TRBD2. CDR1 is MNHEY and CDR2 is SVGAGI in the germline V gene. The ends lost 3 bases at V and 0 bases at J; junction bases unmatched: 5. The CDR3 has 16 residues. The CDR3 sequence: CASSYAASGAKNIQYF. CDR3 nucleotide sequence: TGTGCCAGCAGTTATGCGGCTAGCGGAGCCAAAAACATTCAGTACTTC.

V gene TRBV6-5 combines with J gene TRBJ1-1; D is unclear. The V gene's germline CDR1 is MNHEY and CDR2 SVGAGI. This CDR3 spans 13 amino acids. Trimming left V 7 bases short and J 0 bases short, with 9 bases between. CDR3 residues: CASTTSLNTEAFF. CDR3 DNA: TGTGCCAGCACCACGTCCCTGAACACTGAAGCTTTCTTT.

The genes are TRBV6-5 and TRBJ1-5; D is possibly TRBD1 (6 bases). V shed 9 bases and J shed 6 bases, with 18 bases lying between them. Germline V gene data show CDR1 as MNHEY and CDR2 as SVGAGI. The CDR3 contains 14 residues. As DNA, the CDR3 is TGTGCCAGTCGGGGGCCTAGTCTGGGTCAGCCCCAGCATTTT. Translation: CASRGPSLGQPQHF.

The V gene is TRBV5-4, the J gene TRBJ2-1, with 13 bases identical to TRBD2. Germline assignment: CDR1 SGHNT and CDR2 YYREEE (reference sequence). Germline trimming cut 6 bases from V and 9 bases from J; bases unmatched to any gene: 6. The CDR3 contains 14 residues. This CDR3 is CASTWTSGGVEQFF. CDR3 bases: TGTGCCAGCACATGGACTAGCGGGGGAGTTGAGCAGTTCTTC.

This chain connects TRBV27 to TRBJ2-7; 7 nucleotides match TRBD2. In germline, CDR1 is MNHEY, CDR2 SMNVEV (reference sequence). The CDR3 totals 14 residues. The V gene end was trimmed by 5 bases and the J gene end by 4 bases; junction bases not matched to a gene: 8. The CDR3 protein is CASSDLGGGYEQYF. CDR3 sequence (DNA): TGTGCCAGCAGTGATCTGGGCGGGGGTTACGAGCAGTACTTC.

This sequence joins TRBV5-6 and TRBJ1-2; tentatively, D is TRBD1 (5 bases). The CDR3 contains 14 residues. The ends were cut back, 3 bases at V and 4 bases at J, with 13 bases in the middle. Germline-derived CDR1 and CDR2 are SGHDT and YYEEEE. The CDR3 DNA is TGTGCCAGCAGCTACCGGGCAGGGACCTATGGCTACACCTTC. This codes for CASSYRAGTYGYTF.

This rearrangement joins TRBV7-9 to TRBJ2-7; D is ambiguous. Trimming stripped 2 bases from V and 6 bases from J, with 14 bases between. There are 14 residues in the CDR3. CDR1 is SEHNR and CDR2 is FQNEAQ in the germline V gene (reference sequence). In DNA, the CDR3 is TGTGCCAGCAGCTTACTGGGCACTGCAGGCGAGCAGTACTTC. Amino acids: CASSLLGTAGEQYF.